The clone carrying this TCR beta chain was found many times. The antigen is unknown. Next came a second PCR, run for about 6 to 11 cycles, which used a sample-barcoded 5' primer along with a J-beta primer mix. TCRdb reprocessed the 5' RACE reads via MiXCR and lists one record per CDR3 protein. The sample shows 750,000 to 950,000 distinct CDR3 sequences, about 28% of them seen only once. Trimming cost V 6 bases and J 2 bases, with 14 bases left between them. CDR3 length equals 14 residues. This sample was taken from a study of blood T cells in healthy people across ages. Study-wide results and limits: Observed TCR beta diversity per million T cells went down as age went up. This fall followed a roughly linear course with age.

The sample was also reused in another study, on T cells of mothers and their children. As reported in that work: Second-round PCR products received sample barcodes and 2-4 random nucleotides from the M1S primer.

The V gene is TRBV12-3 or TRBV12-4, the J gene TRBJ2-7, with D perhaps TRBD1 (6 bases). The sequence was obtained from a woman aged 40 to 49 in good health. The sequenced material came from blood. This CDR3 is CASSKQDSPYEQYF. CDR3 DNA: TGTGCCAGCAGCAAGCAGGACAGCCCCTACGAGCAGTACTTC.